The rows below give T cell receptor beta chains drawn from one sample of a study of CD8 T cells in Susac syndrome. A single record per CDR3 protein comes from TCRdb applying MiXCR to the immunoSEQ multiplex PCR reads. The top ten hold about 0.13% of the sample, which has approximately 200,000 distinct CDR3 sequences, approximately 90% seen once. Material for sequencing was CD8+ T cells from PBMCs. The receptor set was obtained from a human donor with multiple sclerosis. Each CDR3 is given with its conserved first and last residue. Fields, in order: clone size, J gene, V gene, D gene, CDR3 DNA, CDR3 protein. The D gene is left open where the match is weak. Where a row states a size, it is once, few, many or the class of an expanded clone; other rows omit it.

abundance: -; j_gene: TRBJ2-7; v_gene: TRBV7-2; d_gene: -; CDR3nt: TGTGCCAGCAGCTTAGCGGGGGGTGGATGGGTTGAGCAGTACTTC; CDR3aa: CASSLAGGGWVEQYF
abundance: -; j_gene: TRBJ1-5; v_gene: TRBV19; d_gene: -; CDR3nt: TGTGCCAGCACTTCAGGAGGGAACAATCAGCCCCAGCATTTT; CDR3aa: CASTSGGNNQPQHF
abundance: -; j_gene: TRBJ2-5; v_gene: TRBV7-2; d_gene: -; CDR3nt: TGTGCCAGCAGCTTGGCTAAGGACGGTTGGCAGACCCAGTACTTC; CDR3aa: CASSLAKDGWQTQYF
abundance: -; j_gene: TRBJ2-1; v_gene: TRBV2; d_gene: TRBD2; CDR3nt: TGTGCCAGCAGTACCCGACTAGCGGGGGCTCCAAATGAGCAGTTCTTC; CDR3aa: CASSTRLAGAPNEQFF
abundance: -; j_gene: TRBJ2-2; v_gene: TRBV9; d_gene: -; CDR3nt: TGTGCCAGCAGCGTAGAACATATAATGAAGCTGTTTTTT; CDR3aa: CASSVEHIMKLFF
abundance: -; j_gene: TRBJ2-5; v_gene: TRBV3-1; d_gene: -; CDR3nt: TGTGCCAGCAGCCGCCTCCGCCTGTCGTACCAAGAGACCCAGTACTTC; CDR3aa: CASSRLRLSYQETQYF
abundance: -; j_gene: TRBJ2-3; v_gene: TRBV11-2; d_gene: -; CDR3nt: TGTGCCAGCAGCCCCTTGGGGGCCCCGGCCCGCACACACACAGATACGCAGTATTTT; CDR3aa: CASSPLGAPARTHTDTQYF
abundance: -; j_gene: TRBJ2-1; v_gene: TRBV7-9; d_gene: -; CDR3nt: TGTGCCAGCAGCCACCAGTTGGGAGCGGTCGACGGTGAGCAGTTCTTC; CDR3aa: CASSHQLGAVDGEQFF
abundance: -; j_gene: TRBJ2-3; v_gene: TRBV2; d_gene: TRBD2; CDR3nt: TGTGCCAGCAGTGCCTTCGGGGGGGGCACAGATACGCAGTATTTT; CDR3aa: CASSAFGGGTDTQYF
abundance: -; j_gene: TRBJ2-3; v_gene: TRBV20-1; d_gene: -; CDR3nt: TGCAGTGCCCCAGGGGGGACTCTCACAGATACGCAGTATTTT; CDR3aa: CSAPGGTLTDTQYF
abundance: -; j_gene: TRBJ2-2; v_gene: TRBV21-1; d_gene: -; CDR3nt: TGTGCCAGCACCTTACAGGGGAACACCGGGGAGCTGTTTTTT; CDR3aa: CASTLQGNTGELFF
abundance: -; j_gene: TRBJ1-1; v_gene: TRBV7-9; d_gene: -; CDR3nt: TGTGCCAGCAGCCCCCTTGGCGGACACTCTAGTGGCACTGAAGCTTTCTTT; CDR3aa: CASSPLGGHSSGTEAFF
abundance: -; j_gene: TRBJ1-2; v_gene: TRBV27; d_gene: TRBD1; CDR3nt: TGTGCCAGCAGTACGACAGGGAATCGCTACACCTTC; CDR3aa: CASSTTGNRYTF
abundance: -; j_gene: TRBJ2-7; v_gene: TRBV30; d_gene: TRBD1; CDR3nt: TGTGCCTGGGATGACAGGGACTACGAGCAGTACTTC; CDR3aa: CAWDDRDYEQYF
abundance: -; j_gene: TRBJ2-3; v_gene: TRBV20-1; d_gene: -; CDR3nt: TGCAGTGCTAACGGAGTGGAGATGCGGCGCACAGATACGCAGTATTTT; CDR3aa: CSANGVEMRRTDTQYF
abundance: -; j_gene: TRBJ2-3; v_gene: TRBV7-2; d_gene: -; CDR3nt: TGTGCCAGCATCCTGAGGATTCCGAGCGTCTGGAGAACAGATACGCAGTATTTT; CDR3aa: CASILRIPSVWRTDTQYF
abundance: -; j_gene: TRBJ1-1; v_gene: TRBV30; d_gene: -; CDR3nt: TGTGCCTGGAACTCGGGGCCTGAAGCTTTCTTT; CDR3aa: CAWNSGPEAFF
abundance: -; j_gene: TRBJ1-5; v_gene: TRBV19; d_gene: TRBD1; CDR3nt: TGTGCCAGTAGTATTTCCAGGACAGGGGTTTTTCAGCCCCAGCATTTT; CDR3aa: CASSISRTGVFQPQHF
abundance: -; j_gene: TRBJ2-7; v_gene: TRBV9; d_gene: -; CDR3nt: TGTGCCAGCAGCGTAGCTGGCGCCGGTAACTACGAGCAGTACTTC; CDR3aa: CASSVAGAGNYEQYF
abundance: -; j_gene: TRBJ1-1; v_gene: TRBV30; d_gene: -; CDR3nt: TGTGCCTGGAGTGGAGACAGGAACACTGAAGCTTTCTTT; CDR3aa: CAWSGDRNTEAFF
abundance: -; j_gene: TRBJ1-6; v_gene: TRBV30; d_gene: TRBD1; CDR3nt: TGTGCCTGGAGTGTTGGGACAGGGAATTCACCCCTCCACTTT; CDR3aa: CAWSVGTGNSPLHF
abundance: -; j_gene: TRBJ2-2; v_gene: TRBV10-2; d_gene: TRBD2; CDR3nt: TGCGCCAGCAGCCGGCTGGCTGCGGGAGTTAACACCGGGGAGCTGTTTTTT; CDR3aa: CASSRLAAGVNTGELFF
abundance: -; j_gene: TRBJ1-1; v_gene: TRBV14; d_gene: -; CDR3nt: TGTGCCAGCAGCCAAGCCCTCAGGGAGATACGGAACACTGAAGCTTTCTTT; CDR3aa: CASSQALREIRNTEAFF
abundance: -; j_gene: TRBJ1-1; v_gene: TRBV29-1; d_gene: TRBD1; CDR3nt: TGCAGCGTCCCTACAGGGGTAGCTGAAGCTTTCTTT; CDR3aa: CSVPTGVAEAFF
abundance: -; j_gene: TRBJ1-6; v_gene: TRBV2; d_gene: -; CDR3nt: TGTGCCAGCAGGCGGTGGGGGGAAGGGAATTCACCCCTCCACTTT; CDR3aa: CASRRWGEGNSPLHF
abundance: -; j_gene: TRBJ2-1; v_gene: TRBV6-5; d_gene: -; CDR3nt: TGTGCCAGCAGTTATGGGGACAGCGGGGAGCAGTTCTTC; CDR3aa: CASSYGDSGEQFF
abundance: -; j_gene: TRBJ2-7; v_gene: TRBV7-9; d_gene: -; CDR3nt: TGTGCCAGCAGCCCACTAGAGTCGCCTCGAGAGCAGTACTTC; CDR3aa: CASSPLESPREQYF
abundance: -; j_gene: TRBJ1-2; v_gene: TRBV5-6; d_gene: -; CDR3nt: TGTGCCAGCAGCTTTTGGGGACCAACCTCCTATGGCTACACCTTC; CDR3aa: CASSFWGPTSYGYTF
abundance: once; j_gene: TRBJ1-2; v_gene: TRBV5-6; d_gene: -; CDR3nt: TGTGCCAGCAGCTTGGAACAGCTTAACTATGGCTACACCTTC; CDR3aa: CASSLEQLNYGYTF
abundance: -; j_gene: TRBJ2-7; v_gene: TRBV19; d_gene: TRBD1; CDR3nt: TGTGCCAGTAGTATCACGGGGGACAGGGGTAGCTACGAGCAGTACTTC; CDR3aa: CASSITGDRGSYEQYF
abundance: -; j_gene: TRBJ2-7; v_gene: TRBV7-9; d_gene: -; CDR3nt: TGTGCCAGCAGCTTAGGGGTTAACAATTACGAGCAGTACTTC; CDR3aa: CASSLGVNNYEQYF
abundance: -; j_gene: TRBJ2-2; v_gene: TRBV30; d_gene: -; CDR3nt: TGTGCCTGGAGAGAGACCGGGGAGCTGTTTTTT; CDR3aa: CAWRETGELFF
abundance: -; j_gene: TRBJ1-2; v_gene: TRBV7-9; d_gene: -; CDR3nt: TGTGCCAGCAGCTCCCCAGTATGGGGCACGAACTATGGCTACACCTTC; CDR3aa: CASSSPVWGTNYGYTF
abundance: -; j_gene: TRBJ1-2; v_gene: TRBV29-1; d_gene: TRBD1; CDR3nt: TGCAGCGTGCCCGGGACAGCCTATGGCTACACCTTC; CDR3aa: CSVPGTAYGYTF
abundance: -; j_gene: TRBJ2-1; v_gene: TRBV30; d_gene: -; CDR3nt: TGTGCCTGGAGTTACAGGGTCCATGAGCAGTTCTTC; CDR3aa: CAWSYRVHEQFF
abundance: -; j_gene: TRBJ2-1; v_gene: TRBV7-9; d_gene: TRBD1; CDR3nt: TGTGCCAGCAGACAAGGACAGGGGGCCTACAATGAGCAGTTCTTC; CDR3aa: CASRQGQGAYNEQFF
abundance: -; j_gene: TRBJ2-7; v_gene: TRBV20-1; d_gene: -; CDR3nt: TGCAGTGCTAGGGCGCAGATAAGCTCCTACGAGCAGTACTTC; CDR3aa: CSARAQISSYEQYF
abundance: -; j_gene: TRBJ1-1; v_gene: TRBV9; d_gene: -; CDR3nt: TGTGCCAGCAGCGTAGAGTTGGGGAACACTGAAGCTTTCTTT; CDR3aa: CASSVELGNTEAFF
abundance: -; j_gene: TRBJ1-2; v_gene: TRBV4-1; d_gene: -; CDR3nt: TGCGCCAGCAGCCAAAGCGGCGCAGCTAACTATGGCTACACCTTC; CDR3aa: CASSQSGAANYGYTF
abundance: -; j_gene: TRBJ2-1; v_gene: TRBV6-5; d_gene: TRBD2; CDR3nt: TGTGCCAGCAGTTACTCATCAGGCGGGAGCCCCTACAATGAGCAGTTCTTC; CDR3aa: CASSYSSGGSPYNEQFF
abundance: -; j_gene: TRBJ1-1; v_gene: TRBV20-1; d_gene: -; CDR3nt: TGCAGTGCCGCAAGCTACGTCCTGAACACTGAAGCTTTCTTT; CDR3aa: CSAASYVLNTEAFF
abundance: -; j_gene: TRBJ2-5; v_gene: TRBV14; d_gene: -; CDR3nt: TGTGCCAGCAGCCCGCCGGGGCAAGCGACCCAGTACTTC; CDR3aa: CASSPPGQATQYF
abundance: -; j_gene: TRBJ2-1; v_gene: TRBV14; d_gene: TRBD2; CDR3nt: TGTGCCAGCAGCCACACTAGCGGGAGGGGTGAGCAGTTCTTC; CDR3aa: CASSHTSGRGEQFF
abundance: -; j_gene: TRBJ2-3; v_gene: TRBV2; d_gene: -; CDR3nt: TGTGCCAGCACTCCCCCGGATTCCACAGATACGCAGTATTTT; CDR3aa: CASTPPDSTDTQYF
abundance: -; j_gene: TRBJ2-3; v_gene: TRBV5-1; d_gene: -; CDR3nt: TGCGCCAGCAGCTCGAGGGGGGTCCCTGAAGGTACGCAGTATTTT; CDR3aa: CASSSRGVPEGTQYF
abundance: -; j_gene: TRBJ1-3; v_gene: TRBV29-1; d_gene: -; CDR3nt: TGCAGCGTTCAGCTTGGGCCGACTGGAAACACCATATATTTT; CDR3aa: CSVQLGPTGNTIYF
abundance: -; j_gene: TRBJ2-3; v_gene: TRBV5-6; d_gene: -; CDR3nt: TGTGCCAGCAGCTTGGTGGGGCCCACGCAGTATTTT; CDR3aa: CASSLVGPTQYF
abundance: -; j_gene: TRBJ2-1; v_gene: TRBV5-4; d_gene: TRBD2; CDR3nt: TGTGCCAGCAGCTCCCGGGAGGGTGACAATGAGCAGTTCTTC; CDR3aa: CASSSREGDNEQFF
abundance: -; j_gene: TRBJ1-2; v_gene: TRBV20-1; d_gene: TRBD1; CDR3nt: TGCAGTGCTAGGGAATTAATCCCGGGACAGGGGTGGGGCTACACCTTC; CDR3aa: CSARELIPGQGWGYTF
abundance: -; j_gene: TRBJ1-3; v_gene: TRBV2; d_gene: -; CDR3nt: TGTGCCAGCAGTGGAGCCGGGGGAAGGAACACCATATATTTT; CDR3aa: CASSGAGGRNTIYF
abundance: -; j_gene: TRBJ2-1; v_gene: TRBV7-3; d_gene: TRBD2; CDR3nt: TGTGCCAGCAGCTTAACGGCGGGACTAGCGGGGGGCTCCTACAATGAGCAGTTCTTC; CDR3aa: CASSLTAGLAGGSYNEQFF
abundance: -; j_gene: TRBJ1-6; v_gene: TRBV2; d_gene: -; CDR3nt: TGTGCCAGCAGTGAAGAGGGAACAGGCTCACCCCTCCACTTT; CDR3aa: CASSEEGTGSPLHF
abundance: -; j_gene: TRBJ2-5; v_gene: TRBV30; d_gene: -; CDR3nt: TGTGCCTGGAGTTCAACAGGCGTGGAGACCCAGTACTTC; CDR3aa: CAWSSTGVETQYF